Following are 22 T cell receptor beta chains from one sample sequenced in a study of blood T cell repertoires in COVID-19. Data came from immunoSEQ multiplex PCR; TCRdb stores just in-frame clones and leaves some out. The sample shows about 140,000 clones, roughly four fifths of them seen only once. Specimen: peripheral blood. Receptors were obtained from a human donor in a cohort sampled during active COVID-19.

J is TRBJ2-6 and V is TRBV6-6, with D tentatively TRBD1 (6 bases). In germline, CDR1 is MNHNY, CDR2 SVGAGI (reference sequence). V lost 5 bases and J lost 0, with 17 bases in between. The CDR3 has 18 residues. The CDR3 bases are TGTGCCAGCAGTCGGTCAAGGGGGTACGACTCTGGGGCCAACGTCCTGACTTTC. Translated: CASSRSRGYDSGANVLTF.

The CDR3 DNA reads as TGTGCCAGCAGTCAAGGTGGCGGTAGCGGCTACACCTTC. Protein sequence: CASSQGGGSGYTF. This rearrangement joins TRBV13 to TRBJ1-2; D gene unclear. The germline V gene encodes CDR1 PRHDT and CDR2 FYEKMQ (reference sequence). The length of the CDR3 is 13 residues. With 6 bases removed from V and 8 bases from J, the gap between germline ends came to 16 bases.

The chain recombines TRBV18 with TRBJ2-4, with 7 nucleotides matching TRBD1. Germline V gene lookup returns CDR1 KGHSH and CDR2 LQKENI. This CDR3 comprises 13 residues. The V and J ends lost 3 bases and 14 bases, in that order; junction bases with no gene match: 10. The DNA of the CDR3 is TGTGCCAGCTCACCTGGACAGGAAGAATGGAAGTACTTC. Residues: CASSPGQEEWKYF.

The chain uses TRBV11-2 and TRBJ2-5; 11 nucleotides line up with TRBD2. There are 16 residues in the CDR3. Trimming removed 6 bases from V and 4 bases from J; junction bases left unmatched: 10. Germline CDR1 reads SGHAT; CDR2 reads FQNNGV. The CDR3 loop reads CASRPISGGARETQYF. The CDR3 region has the DNA TGTGCCAGCAGACCAATTAGCGGGGGGGCCCGAGAGACCCAGTACTTC.

The chain has TRBV28 and TRBJ2-6; 7 bases are shared with TRBD1. Germline CDR1 is MDHEN and CDR2 is SYDVKM. Trimming removed 4 bases from V and 4 bases from J; junction bases left unmatched: 16. This CDR3 has 19 residues. The CDR3 sequence: CASSSTVLKQGRGANVLTF. The CDR3 DNA sequence: TGTGCCAGCAGTTCCACCGTCCTAAAACAGGGGAGAGGGGCCAACGTCCTGACTTTC.

The genes are TRBV6-1 and TRBJ2-7; TRBD1 matches at 7 bases. The CDR3 consists of 14 residues. CDR1 is MNHNS, CDR2 SASEGT, per germline. Losses at the gene ends were 1 base for V and 4 bases for J; bases not matched to a gene: 4. CDR3 DNA: TGTGCCAGCAGTGAAGAAGGGACAGAGTACGAGCAGTACTTC. Translating it yields CASSEEGTEYEQYF.

This clone has a single count. The J gene is TRBJ2-5, the V gene TRBV15; 7 bases map to TRBD1. V trimming: 5 bases; J trimming: 4 bases; junction bases outside the gene matches: 7. Germline loops: CDR1 LNHNV, CDR2 YYDKDF (reference sequence). The CDR3 loop spans 14 amino acids. The CDR3 loop reads CATSHKAGGETQYF. In nucleotides, the CDR3 is TGTGCCACCAGCCACAAGGCAGGGGGAGAGACCCAGTACTTC.

The chain links TRBV2 to TRBJ1-1; D gene ambiguous. Between the trimmed V and J ends, which lost 4 bases and 6 bases, there was a span of 12 bases. The germline V gene has CDR1 SNHLY and CDR2 FYNNEI. The CDR3 is 13 amino acids. This chain's CDR3 is CASSVYRPPEAFF. Here the CDR3 DNA reads TGTGCCAGCAGTGTCTACAGACCCCCTGAAGCTTTCTTT.

This clone was picked up one time. V and J are TRBV10-2 and TRBJ1-6; TRBD1 aligns across 8 bases. Germline assignment: CDR1 WSHSY and CDR2 SAAADI. V shed 5 bases and J 9 bases; nucleotides not matched to a gene: 9. The CDR3 contains 15 residues. CDR3 amino acids: CASSSTGQGSSPLHF. The CDR3 DNA reads as TGCGCCAGCAGTTCGACTGGACAGGGAAGTTCACCCCTCCACTTT.

V is TRBV6-1 and J is TRBJ2-3, with D possibly TRBD1 on 5 matching bases. The germline V gene has CDR1 MNHNS and CDR2 SASEGT. Trimming pared 2 bases from V and 0 bases from J, leaving 12 bases between. The CDR3 is 16 amino acids. CDR3 sequence (DNA): TGTGCCAGCAGTGAAATGACAGCAACTAGCACAGATACGCAGTATTTT. This translates into CASSEMTATSTDTQYF.

The chain carries TRBV24-1 and TRBJ2-3; D uncertain. The germline V gene has CDR1 KGHDR and CDR2 SFDVKD. Trimming shortened V by 8 bases and J by 0 bases, and 8 bases separated the two germline ends. CDR3 size: 13 residues. DNA for the CDR3: TGTGCCACCAAGAAGCCTAGCACAGATACGCAGTATTTT. Residues: CATKKPSTDTQYF.

In DNA form, the CDR3 reads TGCGCCAGCAGTCGGGATATACAAGAGACCCAGTACTTC. Translation gives CASSRDIQETQYF. The chain employs TRBV5-1 and TRBJ2-5; D perhaps matches TRBD2 (5 bases). The CDR3 length is 13 residues. Germline CDR1 reads SGHRS; CDR2 reads YFSETQ. V lost 5 bases and J 2 bases, leaving 10 bases between the germline ends.

This clone was counted a single time. This rearrangement joins TRBV11-2 to TRBJ2-1; TRBD1 might be the D (5 bases). V was clipped by 4 bases and J by 9 bases, with 19 bases between them. This CDR3 has 15 residues. Germline V gene sequence: CDR1 SGHAT, CDR2 FQNNGV. The CDR3 region is CASSSLGARPTEQFF. In DNA, the CDR3 is TGTGCCAGCAGCTCCCTAGGGGCCCGACCCACTGAGCAGTTCTTC.

V is TRBV6-5 and J is TRBJ2-7; tentative D call: TRBD2 (6 bases). The CDR3 contains 14 residues. Per the germline V gene, CDR1 is MNHEY and CDR2 is SVGAGI. Trimming stripped 6 bases from V and 2 bases from J, with 14 bases between. Here the CDR3 DNA reads TGTGCCAGCAGCGCCGGACTATTAGCCTACGAGCAGTACTTC. Translating it yields CASSAGLLAYEQYF.

Here the CDR3 DNA reads TGTGCCAGTAGTAGGGGGACACCTCTCCTGAACACTGAAGCTTTCTTT. It codes for CASSRGTPLLNTEAFF. The genes are TRBV19 and TRBJ1-1, with D possibly TRBD1 on 6 matching bases. This CDR3 contains 16 residues. V lost 4 bases, J lost 0 bases, and 15 bases lay in between. CDR1 is LNHDA and CDR2 is SQIVND in the germline V gene (reference sequence).

The rearrangement uses TRBV27 and TRBJ1-3; D gene uncertain. CDR3 length equals 15 residues. The germline V and J ends were trimmed by 4 bases and 0 bases, with 10 bases remaining between them. Germline loops: CDR1 MNHEY, CDR2 SMNVEV (reference sequence). CDR3 in amino acids: CASSSDRDSGNTIYF. The CDR3 nucleotides read TGTGCCAGCAGTTCAGACCGGGACTCTGGAAACACCATATATTTT.

The chain is built from TRBV9 and TRBJ1-2; D is perhaps TRBD1 (6 bases). Per the germline V gene, CDR1 is SGDLS and CDR2 is YYNGEE. CDR3 length: 13 amino acids. V was clipped by 4 bases and J by 4 bases, with 11 bases between them. CDR3 sequence: CASSHDRRYGYTF. CDR3 DNA: TGTGCCAGCAGCCATGACAGGCGCTATGGCTACACCTTC.

This chain joins TRBV5-1 and TRBJ1-2; 8 positions agree with TRBD1. There are 15 residues in the CDR3. J lost 0 bases, V lost 4 bases, and 5 bases had no gene match. Germline-derived CDR1 and CDR2 are SGHRS and YFSETQ. CDR3 residues: CASSTGQGANYGYTF. The CDR3 bases are TGCGCCAGCAGCACCGGACAGGGAGCTAACTATGGCTACACCTTC.

J is TRBJ2-7 and V is TRBV19; 12 bases agree with TRBD2. CDR3 length: 14 residues. CDR1 LNHDA and CDR2 SQIVND come from the germline V gene (reference sequence). V gave up 5 bases and J gave up 4 bases; unmatched junction bases: 3. This chain's CDR3 is CASSLTSGGYEQYF. The CDR3 DNA follows: TGTGCCAGTAGTTTGACTAGCGGGGGATACGAGCAGTACTTC.

This sequence joins TRBV12-3 or TRBV12-4 and TRBJ1-6, with a weak D call TRBD1 (6 bases). The CDR3 is 12 amino acids. With 5 bases removed from V and 7 bases from J, the gap between germline ends came to 6 bases. CDR3 protein: CASSQGNSPLHF. The CDR3 nucleotides read TGTGCCAGCAGTCAGGGGAATTCACCCCTCCACTTT.

This clone was detected only once. This rearrangement joins TRBV14 to TRBJ1-3; the D gene is possibly TRBD1 (5 bases). Germline lookup yields CDR1 SGHDN and CDR2 FVKESK. The CDR3 is 15 amino acids. The V and J ends lost 3 bases and 0 bases respectively, with 9 bases between them. The CDR3 DNA sequence: TGTGCCAGCAGCCACCCAGGGTCCTCTGGAAACACCATATATTTT. Amino acid sequence: CASSHPGSSGNTIYF.

V and J are TRBV18 and TRBJ1-4; perhaps TRBD1 as D (5 bases). V dropped 2 bases and J dropped 4 bases, with 8 bases sitting between them. CDR3 length: 14 residues. Germline lookup yields CDR1 KGHSH and CDR2 LQKENI. The CDR3 protein is CASSPGGINEKLFF. The CDR3 region has the DNA TGTGCCAGCTCACCAGGGGGGATTAATGAAAAACTGTTTTTT.